This TCR beta chain was identified during a study of blood T cell repertoires in COVID-19. Those who participated ranged in age from roughly 18 to 90 years and resided in under 25 US areas. Sequencing was performed with immunoSEQ multiplex PCR; in TCRdb, only in-frame clones are kept and a portion is missing. The sample includes approximately 470,000 clones, approximately 86% of them seen just once. Germline CDR1 reads SGHAT; CDR2 reads FQDESV (reference sequence). The CDR3 is made up of 14 amino acids. Trimming shortened V by 2 bases and J by 3 bases, and 9 bases separated the two germline ends. The sample taken for sequencing was PBMCs or T cells enriched from blood (not recorded which). The clonotype was recovered from a young woman who had recovered from COVID-19. V and J are TRBV11-1 and TRBJ2-3, with D possibly being TRBD1 (6 bases). This CDR3 reads CASSLNRVTDTQYF. As DNA, the CDR3 is TGTGCCAGCAGCTTAAACAGGGTAACAGATACGCAGTATTTT.